The 24 T cell receptor beta chains below all came from one sample that was sequenced in a study of spatial heterogeneity in lung cancer. No cognate antigen is known for these TCRs. MiXCR was run by TCRdb on the 5' RACE reads, yielding one entry per CDR3 protein. The sample holds 9,500 to 14,000 distinct CDR3 sequences; about 14% are singletons and the top ten take roughly a sixth. Time point reported: sample taken at primary tumor resection. Study results and limitations: Tracking of tumor mutation counts was seen in expanded intratumoral alpha and beta TCR counts.

The sequencing here drew on lung tumor tissue, taken at surgery. The receptors here all came from a male donor with early-stage non-small cell lung cancer.

Ten or more counts support this clonotype. This chain links TRBV18 with TRBJ2-5; D uncertain. Trimming removed 4 bases from V and 4 bases from J, with 16 bases in between. The CDR3 has 15 amino acids. Germline assignment: CDR1 KGHSH and CDR2 LQKENI. The CDR3 here is CASSLPVVGRETQYF. CDR3 coding DNA: TGTGCCAGCTCACTCCCGGTCGTCGGACGAGAGACCCAGTACTTC.

Ten or more counts support this clonotype. The junction shows a germline mismatch at one end, possibly a read error. The V call is TRBV2, the J call TRBJ2-5; TRBD1 agrees at 7 bases. Germline values: CDR1 SNHLY, CDR2 FYNNEI. This CDR3 comprises 11 residues. The CDR3 DNA reads TGTGCCAGCACCGAATACCGGGACAGCTGTTTC. Its protein is CASTEYRDSCF. The full variable domain, with the rest looked up from reference TRBV2 and TRBJ2-5, is EPEVTQTPSHQVTQMGQEVILRCVPISNHLYFYWYRQILGQKVEFLVSFYNNEISEKSEIFDDQFSVERPDGSNFTLKIRSTKLEDSAMYFCASTEYRDSCFGPGTRLLVL.

This clonotype was observed at least ten times. This rearrangement joins TRBV7-9 to TRBJ2-5; 7 nucleotides line up with TRBD1. The junction had 3 bases not matched to a gene; V was cut back by 1 base and J by 1 base. Per the germline V gene, CDR1 is SEHNR and CDR2 is FQNEAQ (reference sequence). This CDR3 region has 15 residues. The CDR3 region has the DNA TGTGCCAGCAGCTTAGAAGGGACAGCCCAAGAGACCCAGTACTTC. As protein: CASSLEGTAQETQYF.

This clonotype showed up many times. J is TRBJ2-7 and V is TRBV4-2; 8 positions match TRBD2. The CDR3 totals 16 residues. The germline gives CDR1 LGHNA, CDR2 YNFKEQ. V was clipped by 2 bases and J by 3 bases; unmatched bases: 9. This CDR3 is CASSQPEGRGVYEQYF. The CDR3 DNA follows: TGTGCCAGCAGCCAACCTGAGGGGCGGGGGGTCTACGAGCAGTACTTC.

This clonotype is categorized as medium-sized. The rearrangement uses TRBV18 and TRBJ1-1; D is unclear. V was trimmed by 2 bases and J by 2 bases, leaving 9 bases between them. From germline, CDR1 is KGHSH and CDR2 LQKENI. The CDR3 runs to 14 residues. CDR3 in DNA: TGTGCCAGCTCACCAGCCGCAAAAAACACTGAAGCTTTCTTT. It yields the protein CASSPAAKNTEAFF.

This clonotype appeared many times. The rearrangement uses TRBV12-3 or TRBV12-4 and TRBJ2-7; D is possibly TRBD1 or TRBD2 (7 bases each). This CDR3 has 14 amino acids. Trimming left V 7 bases short and J 3 bases short, with 16 bases between. This CDR3 reads CASTQGRGLYEQYF. The CDR3, as DNA: TGTGCCAGCACCCAGGGGAGGGGGCTCTACGAGCAGTACTTC.

The rearrangement joins TRBV27 to TRBJ2-7; 9 positions match TRBD2. Germline CDR1 reads MNHEY; CDR2 reads SMNVEV (reference sequence). The CDR3 is made up of 15 amino acids. With V trimmed by 0 bases and J by 2 bases, 2 bases remained unmatched. DNA for the CDR3: TGTGCCAGCAGTTTATCGGGACTAGCAGCCTACGAGCAGTACTTC. This sequence encodes CASSLSGLAAYEQYF.

There are many counts of this clonotype. The chain combines TRBV27 with TRBJ1-2; 8 nucleotides line up with TRBD1. The CDR3 has 16 residues. After removal of 2 bases from V and 8 bases from J, the junction contained 13 bases not matched to a gene. CDR1 MNHEY and CDR2 SMNVEV come from the germline V gene (reference sequence). This chain's CDR3 is CASSLEDRADLSGYTF. CDR3 DNA: TGTGCCAGCAGTTTAGAGGACAGGGCCGATCTATCGGGCTACACCTTC.

The chain is built from TRBV9 and TRBJ2-3; 11 positions match TRBD2. The CDR3 is 16 amino acids. CDR1 and CDR2 (germline): SGDLS, YYNGEE. J lost 0 bases, V lost 4 bases, and 4 bases had no gene match. The CDR3 is CASSPGTSGSTDTQYF. DNA of the CDR3: TGTGCCAGCAGCCCGGGGACTAGCGGAAGCACAGATACGCAGTATTTT.

J is TRBJ2-1 and V is TRBV3-1; possible D gene TRBD1, 6 bases. Trimming took 1 base from V and 8 from J, leaving 15 bases between them. This CDR3 has 15 amino acids. From germline, CDR1 is LGHDT and CDR2 YNNKEL (reference sequence). The CDR3 sequence is CASSQAHTGKYEQFF. DNA of the CDR3: TGTGCCAGCAGCCAAGCCCATACAGGGAAGTATGAGCAGTTCTTC.

This clonotype was counted ten times or more. The chain has TRBV7-2 and TRBJ1-1; TRBD1 aligns across 9 bases. The J segment lost 1 base and the V segment lost 7 bases, leaving 4 bases of the junction unmatched. This CDR3 region has 14 residues. CDR1 SGHTA and CDR2 FQGNSA come from the germline V gene. The DNA of the CDR3 is TGTGCCAGCAAAAGGGGACAGGGGAACACTGAAGCTTTCTTT. Translation: CASKRGQGNTEAFF.

In this sample, this clonotype turned up many times. The rearrangement uses TRBV29-1 and TRBJ1-2, with unresolved D. The length of the CDR3 is 12 residues. CDR1 and CDR2 (germline): SQVTM, ANQGSEA. Trimming took 4 bases from V and 2 from J, leaving 8 bases between them. The CDR3 DNA follows: TGCAGCGTTGTCGGGTCCAACTATGGCTACACCTTC. Protein: CSVVGSNYGYTF.

This clonotype appeared many times. V usage is TRBV4-1 and J usage is TRBJ2-5; D not certain. The germline CDR1 and CDR2 sequences are MGHRA and YSYEKL. Trimming cost V 1 base and J 0 bases, with 6 bases left between them. The CDR3 is 14 amino acids. Here the CDR3 reads CASSQGQHQETQYF. The CDR3, as DNA: TGCGCCAGCAGCCAAGGCCAGCACCAAGAGACCCAGTACTTC.

This clonotype showed up many times. CDR3 residues: CASSLESDRGAFF. In DNA, the CDR3 is TGTGCCAGCAGCTTGGAGAGTGATCGTGGGGCTTTCTTT. The rearrangement joins TRBV11-2 to TRBJ1-1, with D uncertain. The CDR3 consists of 13 residues. From germline, CDR1 is SGHAT and CDR2 FQNNGV. V lost 3 bases and J 11 bases, leaving 16 bases between the germline ends.

The rearrangement joins TRBV7-3 to TRBJ1-1; D unclear. Trimming shortened V by 5 bases and J by 1 base, and 8 bases separated the two germline ends. There are 13 residues in the CDR3. Germline V CDR1 and CDR2: SGHTA, FQGTGA. The CDR3 reads CASSPYKNTEAFF. CDR3 DNA: TGTGCCAGCAGCCCATACAAGAACACTGAAGCTTTCTTT.

CDR3 protein: CASHSFATQYF. CDR3 nucleotides: TGTGCCAGCCATTCATTCGCGACCCAGTACTTC. The chain combines TRBV28 with TRBJ2-5; D uncertain. Germline lookup yields CDR1 MDHEN and CDR2 SYDVKM. V was cut by 8 bases and J by 7 bases, with 11 bases left in between. The CDR3 is made up of 11 amino acids.

V gene TRBV11-2 combines with J gene TRBJ2-7; maybe TRBD2 (6 bases). CDR1 SGHAT and CDR2 FQNNGV come from the germline V gene. The CDR3 spans 15 residues. The ends were cut back, 5 bases at V and 2 bases at J, with 16 bases in the middle. CDR3 sequence: CASSPAGRGTYEQYF. DNA for the CDR3: TGTGCCAGCAGCCCGGCGGGGCGGGGAACCTACGAGCAGTACTTC.

This clonotype came up many times. The chain joins TRBV3-1 to TRBJ1-6; 8 bases map to TRBD1. Germline CDR1 and CDR2: LGHDT and YNNKEL (reference sequence). CDR3 length: 19 amino acids. V was clipped by 0 bases and J by 10 bases; unmatched bases: 17. This CDR3 is CASSQDWGTYRGSESPLHF. CDR3 coding DNA: TGTGCCAGCAGCCAAGATTGGGGAACCTACAGGGGGAGTGAGTCACCCCTCCACTTT. The variable domain in full, completed from reference TRBV3-1 and TRBJ1-6, reads DTAVSQTPKYLVTQMGNDKSIKCEQNLGHDTMYWYKQDSKKFLKIMFSYNNKELIINETVPNRFSPKSPDKAHLNLHINSLELGDSAVYFCASSQDWGTYRGSESPLHFGNGTRLTVT.

Sample share makes this clonotype medium-sized. This rearrangement joins TRBV18 to TRBJ1-2; no clear D. The germline V and J ends were trimmed by 2 bases and 4 bases, with 5 bases remaining between them. The CDR3 runs to 12 residues. From germline, CDR1 is KGHSH and CDR2 LQKENI. CDR3 nucleotide sequence: TGTGCCAGCTCACCAAACAGCTATGGCTACACCTTC. Amino acid sequence: CASSPNSYGYTF.

This clonotype was counted many times. DNA for the CDR3: TGTGCCAGTAGCCGGACTAGCGGGAGTTTAAATCGCGGGGATACGCAGTATTTT. Translation gives CASSRTSGSLNRGDTQYF. This chain connects TRBV19 to TRBJ2-3, with 13 bases lining up with TRBD2. Germline CDR1 LNHDA, CDR2 SQIVND (reference sequence). This CDR3 spans 18 amino acids. Unmatched junction bases numbered 15, after V lost 6 bases and J lost 6 bases.

This clonotype was detected ten times or more. The gene calls are TRBV6-5 and TRBJ1-3; 7 bases are shared with TRBD1. This CDR3 is 15 amino acids long. Per the germline V gene, CDR1 is MNHEY and CDR2 is SVGAGI. Losses at the gene ends were 5 bases for V and 0 bases for J; bases not matched to a gene: 4. Here the CDR3 reads CASSHDRDSGNTIYF. Written as DNA, the CDR3 is TGTGCCAGCAGTCACGACAGGGACTCTGGAAACACCATATATTTT.

The chain recombines TRBV7-2 with TRBJ2-1, with 9 nucleotides matching TRBD1. Germline loops: CDR1 SGHTA, CDR2 FQGNSA. The CDR3 loop spans 16 amino acids. J gave up 6 bases and V 4 bases, and 10 bases lay outside the gene matches. This CDR3 is CASSSDRDRAGNEQFF. CDR3 DNA: TGTGCCAGCAGCTCCGACCGGGACAGGGCGGGCAATGAGCAGTTCTTC.

This clonotype was seen many times. The V and J genes are TRBV7-8 and TRBJ2-5; 8 nucleotides line up with TRBD1. Trimming took 5 bases from V and 2 from J; bases not matched to a gene: 10. CDR3 size: 16 residues. Germline values: CDR1 SGHVS, CDR2 FQNEAQ. The CDR3 sequence is CASSAGQAVQQETQYF. CDR3 bases: TGTGCCAGCAGCGCGGGACAGGCGGTACAACAAGAGACCCAGTACTTC.

This clonotype was recorded many times. V and J are TRBV5-1 and TRBJ2-1; TRBD2 matches at 10 bases. V lost 4 bases to trimming and J lost 0 bases; unmatched junction nucleotides: 4. Germline CDR1 SGHRS, CDR2 YFSETQ. The CDR3 sequence is 16 residues long. As DNA, the CDR3 is TGCGCCAGCAGCCTGGCTAGCGGGAGCTCCTACAATGAGCAGTTCTTC. It translates to CASSLASGSSYNEQFF.